A selection of T cell receptor beta chains follows, all from one sample in a study of neurological immune-mediated disorders. MiXCR, run by TCRdb on the 5' RACE reads, gives a single entry per CDR3 protein. The data contain 65,000 to 80,000 distinct CDR3 sequences, approximately 4.6% of them seen just once; the ten biggest clones take up about 2%. Input material: PBMCs. These receptors all come from a woman between 70 and 85 years old with multiple sclerosis. The CDR3 runs from the conserved cysteine through the conserved F or W. The D gene is left open where the match is weak. A clone size is listed for some rows: how often the clone was seen (once, few, many), or a class if it is expanded.

V	size	D	J	DNA	CDR3
TRBV20-1	many	-	TRBJ1-1	TGCAGTGCCAGAAGGGGCGGTAACACTGAAGCTTTCTTT	CSARRGGNTEAFF
TRBV19	-	-	TRBJ1-3	TGTGCCAGCTCGACCAGGGATTTTGGAAACACCATATATTTT	CASSTRDFGNTIYF
TRBV15	many	TRBD2	TRBJ2-1	TGTGCCACCAGCACCCAGACTAGCGGGAGTGGAAGGTCCTACAATGAGCAGTTCTTC	CATSTQTSGSGRSYNEQFF
TRBV5-1	-	TRBD1	TRBJ2-1	TGCGCCAGCAGCGCAGACAGGGGAGAGCAGTTCTTC	CASSADRGEQFF
TRBV4-1	many	-	TRBJ2-7	TGCGCCAGCAGCCAAGATCCGGGGATTTTGGGATACGAGCAGTACTTC	CASSQDPGILGYEQYF
TRBV6-2/TRBV6-3	many	-	TRBJ2-7	TGTGCCAGCAGTTACGTTCTAGCGCCCTACGAGCAGTACTTC	CASSYVLAPYEQYF
TRBV20-1	many	-	TRBJ2-7	TGCAGTGCTAGCCCAAGGACAGTCTACGAGCAGTACTTC	CSASPRTVYEQYF
TRBV12-3/TRBV12-4	many	-	TRBJ1-1	TGTGCCAGCAGTGGGGACGGGGGCGGATGGGGAGCTTTCTTT	CASSGDGGGWGAFF
TRBV5-1	many	TRBD1	TRBJ1-1	TGCGCCAGCAGCACCGGACAGGGAAGGGAGAACACTGAAGCTTTCTTT	CASSTGQGRENTEAFF
TRBV7-2	-	-	TRBJ1-2	TGTGCCAGCAGCGGGGCTCTAGGTGCTAACTATGGCTACACCTTC	CASSGALGANYGYTF
TRBV4-1	many	TRBD2	TRBJ2-1	TGCGCCAGCAGCCACCCTTTCGTAGCGGGTACACAGTCCACTGAGCAGTTCTTC	CASSHPFVAGTQSTEQFF
TRBV3-1	many	TRBD2	TRBJ2-7	TGTGCCAGCTCAGCGGGGTTGTACGAGCAGTACTTC	CASSAGLYEQYF
TRBV12-3/TRBV12-4	few	-	TRBJ2-7	TGTGCCAGCAGCCCAAGGGGCTACGAGCAGTACTTC	CASSPRGYEQYF
TRBV20-1	many	TRBD2	TRBJ2-1	TGCAGTGCTAGAGATAGCGGGGGCTACAATGAGCAGTTCTTC	CSARDSGGYNEQFF
TRBV20-1	medium-sized	TRBD1	TRBJ2-1	TGCAGTGCTAGAGATCCGGGACAGGGGTACAATGAGCAGTTCTTC	CSARDPGQGYNEQFF
TRBV5-5	many	TRBD2	TRBJ2-5	TGTGCCAGCAGCCACGCTAGCGGGAACATCCAAGAGACCCAGTACTTC	CASSHASGNIQETQYF
TRBV25-1	many	-	TRBJ2-7	TGTGCCAGCAGTGAAGGGCCGTGGTCGTACTTC	CASSEGPWSYF
TRBV12-3/TRBV12-4	many	TRBD2	TRBJ2-1	TGTGCCAGCAGTTTAGGAGGCGGGAGATACAATGAGCAGTTCTTC	CASSLGGGRYNEQFF
TRBV29-1	medium-sized	-	TRBJ2-6	TGCAGCGTTGAGAGTCCGGAAATAGGGGCCAACGTCCTGACTTTC	CSVESPEIGANVLTF
TRBV9	few	TRBD1	TRBJ1-2	TGTGCCAGCAGCGTAGACCCAGGGGGGAACTATGGCTACACCTTC	CASSVDPGGNYGYTF
TRBV7-3	many	-	TRBJ2-7	TGTGCCAGCAGCTTAATGGCGGGGCCCTACGAGCAGTACTTC	CASSLMAGPYEQYF
TRBV14	few	TRBD1	TRBJ2-4	TGTGCCAGCAGCCAAACGGGACAGGGACTAGCCAAAAACATTCAGTACTTC	CASSQTGQGLAKNIQYF
TRBV20-1	many	-	TRBJ2-3	TGCAGTGCCCCGCGCCTCAACTCGGCAGATACGCAGTATTTT	CSAPRLNSADTQYF
TRBV7-6	many	-	TRBJ2-3	TGTGCCAGCAGCTTACGTACTCAGGGCACAGATACGCAGTATTTT	CASSLRTQGTDTQYF
TRBV20-1	many	-	TRBJ2-7	TGCAGTGCTAGTATGTCCTGGACCTACGAGCAGTACTTC	CSASMSWTYEQYF
TRBV4-3	many	TRBD2	TRBJ2-3	TGCGCCAGCAGCCAAGACCCTCTAGCGGGTTTCACAGATACGCAGTATTTT	CASSQDPLAGFTDTQYF
TRBV7-2	many	-	TRBJ2-2	TGTGCCAGCAGGTTGGGGGGAGGGAACACCGGGGAGCTGTTTTTT	CASRLGGGNTGELFF
TRBV14	few	-	TRBJ2-5	TGTGCCAGCAGCCAAGATCTCATCTCGGAGACCCAGTACTTC	CASSQDLISETQYF
TRBV4-3	-	TRBD2	TRBJ2-1	TGCGCCAGCAGCCACCTCGGACTAGCGGGAGGATGGGGCTCCTACAATGAGCAGTTCTTC	CASSHLGLAGGWGSYNEQFF
TRBV25-1	many	-	TRBJ1-4	TGTGCCAGCAAAAGTGAAAAACTGTTTTTT	CASKSEKLFF
TRBV29-1	many	-	TRBJ2-2	TGCAGCGCCCTGGGAGAGGGTCTCCGGGAGCTGTTTTTT	CSALGEGLRELFF
TRBV7-2	many	TRBD1	TRBJ2-7	TGTGCCAGCAGCCCTAGACAGGGGGCTAGATACGAGCAGTACTTC	CASSPRQGARYEQYF
TRBV5-1	many	-	TRBJ2-5	TGCGCCAGCAGCTCGGTTGAGGGGAGTCGGCAAGAGACCCAGTACTTC	CASSSVEGSRQETQYF
TRBV12-3/TRBV12-4	-	TRBD1	TRBJ1-5	TGTGCCAGCAGTCTCAACCCCGGGACAGCAAATCAGCCCCAGCATTTT	CASSLNPGTANQPQHF
TRBV20-1	many	-	TRBJ1-1	TGCAGTGCTAGAGATCAGTCCAGGGAAGCTTTCTTT	CSARDQSREAFF
TRBV27	many	-	TRBJ1-1	TGTGCCAGCAGCCCACTTTTGACACGGCTGGACTTGGGCACTGAAGCTTTCTTT	CASSPLLTRLDLGTEAFF
TRBV27	few	-	TRBJ1-1	TGTGCCAGCAGGATGAGAAGAATGAACACTGAAGCTTTCTTT	CASRMRRMNTEAFF
TRBV11-2	many	-	TRBJ2-2	TGTGCCAGCAGCCAACGTTACACCGGGGAGCTGTTTTTT	CASSQRYTGELFF
TRBV3-1	many	-	TRBJ1-2	TGTGCCAGCAGCCAGAGCAGGAACTATGGCTACACCTTC	CASSQSRNYGYTF
TRBV12-3/TRBV12-4	many	TRBD2	TRBJ2-1	TGTGCCAGCAGTTGGTCCCGTAGCGGGAGGGCCCGGGATGAGCAGTTCTTC	CASSWSRSGRARDEQFF
TRBV4-1	many	TRBD2	TRBJ2-2	TGCGCCAGCAGCCGCCTGGGCGCGGGAGATATCGGGGAGCTGTTTTTT	CASSRLGAGDIGELFF